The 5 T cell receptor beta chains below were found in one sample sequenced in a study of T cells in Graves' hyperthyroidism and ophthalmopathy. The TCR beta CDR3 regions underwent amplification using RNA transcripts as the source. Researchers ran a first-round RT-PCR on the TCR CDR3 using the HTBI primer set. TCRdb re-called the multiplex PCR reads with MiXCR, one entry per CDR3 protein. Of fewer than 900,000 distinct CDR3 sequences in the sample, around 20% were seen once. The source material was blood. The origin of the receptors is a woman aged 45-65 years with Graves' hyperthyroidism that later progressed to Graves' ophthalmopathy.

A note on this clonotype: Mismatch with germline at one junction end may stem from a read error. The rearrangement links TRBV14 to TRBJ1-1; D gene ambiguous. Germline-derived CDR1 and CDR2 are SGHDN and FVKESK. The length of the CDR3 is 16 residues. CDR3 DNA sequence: TGTGCCGGCAGCCAATCCGCAACCTACTCGAGCACTGAAGCTTTCTTT. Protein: CAGSQSATYSSTEAFF.

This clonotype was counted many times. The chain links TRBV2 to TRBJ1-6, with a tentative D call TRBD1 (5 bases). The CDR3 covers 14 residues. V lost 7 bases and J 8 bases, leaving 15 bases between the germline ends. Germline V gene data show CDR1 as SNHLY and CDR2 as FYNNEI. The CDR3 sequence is CASNHRTQDSPLHF. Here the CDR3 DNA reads TGTGCCAGCAACCACAGGACCCAAGATTCACCCCTCCACTTT.

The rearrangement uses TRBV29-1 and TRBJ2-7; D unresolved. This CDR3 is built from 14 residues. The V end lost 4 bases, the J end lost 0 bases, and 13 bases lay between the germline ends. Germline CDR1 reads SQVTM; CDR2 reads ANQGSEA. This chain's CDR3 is CSVALGPGSYEQYF. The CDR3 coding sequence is TGCAGCGTTGCCCTGGGTCCGGGCTCCTACGAGCAGTACTTC.

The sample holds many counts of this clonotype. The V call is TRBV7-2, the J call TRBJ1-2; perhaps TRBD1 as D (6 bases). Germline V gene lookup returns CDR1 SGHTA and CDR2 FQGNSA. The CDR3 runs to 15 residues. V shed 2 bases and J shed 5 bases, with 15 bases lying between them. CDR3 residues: CASSLPGHPYYGYTF. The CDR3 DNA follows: TGTGCCAGCAGCTTACCGGGACACCCCTATTATGGCTACACCTTC.

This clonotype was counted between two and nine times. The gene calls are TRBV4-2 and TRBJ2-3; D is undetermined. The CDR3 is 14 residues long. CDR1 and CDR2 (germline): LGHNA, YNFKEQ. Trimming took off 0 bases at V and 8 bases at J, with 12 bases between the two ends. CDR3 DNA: TGTGCCAGCAGCCAAGAGCCGCAGGACCTTACGCAGTATTTT. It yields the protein CASSQEPQDLTQYF.